The 21 T cell receptor beta chains below were found in one sample sequenced in a study of T-cell reconstitution after alpha-beta-depleted transplantation in children. Preparation of the TCRbeta library was carried out with unique molecular identifiers. TCRdb redid the calling of the PCR reads with MiXCR, one entry per CDR3 protein. The sample holds a few hundred thousand distinct CDR3 sequences, about 24% seen once. Sequenced material: PBMCs, mostly from graft donor cells, taken 360 days after TCRalphabeta/CD19-depleted stem cell transplant. The receptors originated from a female patient between 2 and 15 years old who had a stem cell transplant for congenital amegakaryocytic thrombocytopenia, so the T cells may come from the graft donor.

This clonotype was seen a handful of times. The chain links TRBV7-9 to TRBJ1-2; maybe TRBD1 (6 bases). Germline CDR1 is SEHNR and CDR2 is FQNEAQ (reference sequence). Trimming left V 2 bases short and J 0 bases short, with 16 bases between. The CDR3 has 17 amino acids. The chain's CDR3 is CASSLTNTGLANYGYTF. In nucleotides, the CDR3 is TGTGCCAGCAGCTTAACGAATACAGGGTTAGCTAACTATGGCTACACCTTC. The variable domain in full, with the rest retrieved from reference TRBV7-9 and TRBJ1-2, is DTGVSQNPRHKITKRGQNVTFRCDPISEHNRLYWYRQTLGQGPEFLTYFQNEAQLEKSRLLSDRFSAERPKGSFSTLEIQRTEQGDSAMYLCASSLTNTGLANYGYTFGSGTRLTVV.

This clonotype has a handful of counts. V usage is TRBV29-1 and J usage is TRBJ2-5; D unresolved. This CDR3 is 12 amino acids long. CDR1 and CDR2 (germline): SQVTM, ANQGSEA. V shed 2 bases and J shed 5 bases, with 9 bases lying between them. Here the CDR3 reads CSVELGGETQYF. The CDR3 nucleotides are TGCAGCGTTGAACTGGGTGGGGAGACCCAGTACTTC.

This clonotype was counted a few times. This rearrangement joins TRBV7-9 to TRBJ1-4; D remains unclear. V was shortened by 3 bases and J by 8 bases, with 13 bases between the two germline ends. CDR3 size: 14 residues. CDR1 is SEHNR, CDR2 FQNEAQ, per germline (reference sequence). The CDR3 DNA reads TGTGCCAGCAGCTTTACAACGCAGATGGAAAAACTGTTTTTT. It specifies CASSFTTQMEKLFF. The variable domain in full, with the rest retrieved from reference TRBV7-9 and TRBJ1-4, is DTGVSQNPRHKITKRGQNVTFRCDPISEHNRLYWYRQTLGQGPEFLTYFQNEAQLEKSRLLSDRFSAERPKGSFSTLEIQRTEQGDSAMYLCASSFTTQMEKLFFGSGTQLSVL.

This chain connects TRBV12-3 or TRBV12-4 to TRBJ1-5; 8 bases map to TRBD1. Trimming cost V 4 bases and J 2 bases; bases outside gene matches: 13. CDR3 length: 18 residues. This CDR3 is CASSSRKQGAQGNQPQHF. The CDR3 bases are TGTGCCAGCAGTTCGAGAAAGCAGGGGGCTCAAGGCAATCAGCCCCAGCATTTT.

The sample holds a few counts of this clonotype. This chain links TRBV7-9 with TRBJ1-1; unclear D gene. Trimming shortened V by 8 bases and J by 1 base, and 5 bases separated the two germline ends. The CDR3 has 11 amino acids. From germline, CDR1 is SEHNR and CDR2 FQNEAQ (reference sequence). The CDR3 loop reads CASLTNTEAFF. The CDR3 DNA reads as TGTGCCAGCCTAACGAACACTGAAGCTTTCTTT. The full variable domain, in which reference TRBV7-9 and TRBJ1-1 provide the parts outside the CDR3, is DTGVSQNPRHKITKRGQNVTFRCDPISEHNRLYWYRQTLGQGPEFLTYFQNEAQLEKSRLLSDRFSAERPKGSFSTLEIQRTEQGDSAMYLCASLTNTEAFFGQGTRLTVV.

This clonotype was seen many times. The genes are TRBV20-1 and TRBJ2-3; D is undetermined. Germline values: CDR1 DFQATT, CDR2 SNEGSKA (reference sequence). V shed 5 bases and J shed 4 bases, with 10 bases lying between them. The CDR3 has 12 amino acids. The CDR3 region is CSAPFNPDTQYF. The CDR3 DNA reads as TGCAGTGCTCCTTTCAATCCAGATACGCAGTATTTT.

This clonotype was found a few times. The chain uses TRBV20-1 and TRBJ2-3, with D maybe TRBD2 (6 bases). Trimming took 3 bases from V and 0 from J, leaving 16 bases between them. The CDR3 consists of 16 residues. Per the germline V gene, CDR1 is DFQATT and CDR2 is SNEGSKA (reference sequence). The CDR3, as DNA: TGCAGTGCTAGGTCCCGCAGCGGGCCAAGCACAGATACGCAGTATTTT. Translating it yields CSARSRSGPSTDTQYF.

This clonotype has only a few counts. The chain has TRBV7-2 and TRBJ2-2, with D maybe TRBD2 (5 bases). The CDR3 has 13 amino acids. V lost 5 bases, J lost 7 bases, and 11 bases lay in between. The germline V gene encodes CDR1 SGHTA and CDR2 FQGNSA. The CDR3 is CASSRLAGGELFF. The CDR3 coding sequence is TGTGCCAGCAGCCGCCTAGCCGGCGGGGAGCTGTTTTTT. Combining the CDR3 with reference TRBV7-2 and TRBJ2-2 gives the whole variable domain GAGVSQSPSNKVTEKGKDVELRCDPISGHTALYWYRQSLGQGLEFLIYFQGNSAPDKSGLPSDRFSAERTGGSVSTLTIQRTQQEDSAVYLCASSRLAGGELFFGEGSRLTVL.

The chain couples TRBV20-1 to TRBJ1-1, with D possibly TRBD1 on 5 matching bases. There are 13 residues in the CDR3. Germline CDR1 reads DFQATT; CDR2 reads SNEGSKA (reference sequence). The V gene lost 3 bases and the J gene lost 3 bases, with 11 bases spanning the gap. CDR3 residues: CSASGGLHTEAFF. DNA for the CDR3: TGCAGTGCTAGCGGGGGACTTCACACTGAAGCTTTCTTT.

There are many counts of this clonotype. The chain employs TRBV12-3 or TRBV12-4 and TRBJ2-7, with no clear D. The V and J ends lost 1 base and 5 bases respectively, with 6 bases between them. This CDR3 is 12 amino acids long. The CDR3 nucleotides read TGTGCCAGCAGTTTAGAATACAACGAGCAGTACTTC. It codes for CASSLEYNEQYF.

This chain uses TRBV13 with TRBJ2-1; D is undetermined. The V gene lost 1 base and the J gene lost 7 bases, with 5 bases spanning the gap. Germline V gene data show CDR1 as PRHDT and CDR2 as FYEKMQ (reference sequence). The CDR3 has 12 residues. CDR3 in amino acids: CASSLDSNEQFF. The CDR3 coding sequence is TGTGCCAGCAGCTTAGATAGTAATGAGCAGTTCTTC.

The chain's CDR3 is CSASDRPTYEQYF. DNA for the CDR3: TGCAGTGCTAGTGACAGGCCGACCTACGAGCAGTACTTC. V is TRBV20-1 and J is TRBJ2-7; a possible D gene is TRBD1 (6 bases). Germline CDR1 reads DFQATT; CDR2 reads SNEGSKA (reference sequence). Trimming took 3 bases from V and 2 from J, leaving 11 bases between them. The CDR3 length is 13 residues.

This clonotype was recorded a few times. This chain's CDR3 is CAWSKRTVQETQYF. The CDR3 nucleotides are TGTGCCTGGAGCAAAAGGACAGTCCAAGAGACCCAGTACTTC. V and J are TRBV30 and TRBJ2-5, with a tentative D call TRBD1 (6 bases). The germline V gene encodes CDR1 GTSNPN and CDR2 SVGIG (reference sequence). V shed 3 bases and J shed 1 base, with 12 bases lying between them. CDR3 size: 14 residues.

This chain connects TRBV2 to TRBJ2-5; perhaps TRBD2 as D (6 bases). CDR3 length equals 16 residues. V lost 2 bases and J lost 3, with 16 bases in between. The germline V gene encodes CDR1 SNHLY and CDR2 FYNNEI. CDR3 in amino acids: CASSEWVGGVEETQYF. The CDR3 DNA reads TGTGCCAGCAGTGAATGGGTCGGGGGAGTGGAAGAGACCCAGTACTTC.

The J gene is TRBJ1-1, the V gene TRBV4-1, with D possibly matching TRBD1 (5 bases). V shed 3 bases and J shed 4 bases, with 18 bases lying between them. This CDR3 comprises 16 residues. CDR1 MGHRA and CDR2 YSYEKL come from the germline V gene. The CDR3 coding sequence is TGCGCCAGCAGCCACGTCTCCGGGGCAGGGACCACTGAAGCTTTCTTT. Its protein is CASSHVSGAGTTEAFF.

The CDR3 DNA reads as TGTGCCTGGAGTTCTCTGAGCTATGAGCAGTTCTTC. Its protein product is CAWSSLSYEQFF. The chain employs TRBV30 and TRBJ2-1, with unresolved D. The germline V gene has CDR1 GTSNPN and CDR2 SVGIG (reference sequence). This CDR3 comprises 12 residues. V was pared by 2 bases and J by 8 bases, with 10 bases between.

V gene TRBV7-9 combines with J gene TRBJ2-5; D uncertain. CDR1 and CDR2 from the germline V gene are SEHNR and FQNEAQ (reference sequence). V was shortened by 5 bases and J by 5 bases, with 15 bases between the two germline ends. The length of the CDR3 is 14 residues. CDR3 DNA: TGTGCCAGCAGCCCTAGTGGGGAAGCTGAGACCCAGTACTTC. This encodes CASSPSGEAETQYF.

This clonotype was seen repeatedly, ten times or more. The chain employs TRBV5-1 and TRBJ2-7; D is ambiguous. The germline V gene encodes CDR1 SGHRS and CDR2 YFSETQ. V was pared by 1 base and J by 5 bases, with 13 bases between. This CDR3 contains 14 residues. The CDR3 DNA reads as TGCGCCAGCAGCTTGTACGGTCGAAGGGACGAGCAGTACTTC. Protein sequence: CASSLYGRRDEQYF.

The table lists this clonotype with a few counts. This chain connects TRBV7-6 to TRBJ1-2; TRBD1 agrees at 9 bases. From germline, CDR1 is SGHVS and CDR2 FNYEAQ. CDR3 length equals 15 residues. J was trimmed by 6 bases and V by 5 bases; bases with no gene match: 10. CDR3 nucleotides: TGTGCCAGCAGCCACGACAGCAGGACAGGGGATGGCTACACCTTC. It codes for CASSHDSRTGDGYTF.

This chain connects TRBV3-1 to TRBJ2-3; 11 positions agree with TRBD2. Germline V gives CDR1 LGHDT, CDR2 YNNKEL (reference sequence). Trimming removed 4 bases from V and 0 bases from J; junction bases left unmatched: 12. The CDR3 contains 19 residues. CDR3 in amino acids: CASSRGLGTSGSSTDTQYF. The CDR3 DNA follows: TGTGCCAGCAGCCGAGGCCTCGGGACTAGCGGATCTAGCACAGATACGCAGTATTTT.

Written as DNA, the CDR3 is TGTGCCAGCAGTAGCCTCGGGACAGGGGGCCCATATACCTACGAGCAGTACTTC. Translating gives CASSSLGTGGPYTYEQYF. The V gene is TRBV28, the J gene TRBJ2-7; 12 nucleotides line up with TRBD1. CDR3 size: 18 residues. Germline V CDR1 and CDR2: MDHEN, SYDVKM. The V segment lost 5 bases and the J segment 2 bases; nucleotides outside the gene matches: 13.